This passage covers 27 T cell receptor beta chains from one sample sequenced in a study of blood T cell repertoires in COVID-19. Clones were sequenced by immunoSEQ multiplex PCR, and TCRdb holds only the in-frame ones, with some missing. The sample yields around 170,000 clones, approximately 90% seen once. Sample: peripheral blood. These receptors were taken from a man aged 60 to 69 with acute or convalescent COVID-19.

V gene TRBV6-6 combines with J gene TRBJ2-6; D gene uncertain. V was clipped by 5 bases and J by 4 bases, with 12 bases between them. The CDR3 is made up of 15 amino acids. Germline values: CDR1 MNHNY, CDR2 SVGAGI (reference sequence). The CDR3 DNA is TGTGCCAGCAGTGGGTTAGTGGGCGGGGCCAACGTCCTGACTTTC. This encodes CASSGLVGGANVLTF.

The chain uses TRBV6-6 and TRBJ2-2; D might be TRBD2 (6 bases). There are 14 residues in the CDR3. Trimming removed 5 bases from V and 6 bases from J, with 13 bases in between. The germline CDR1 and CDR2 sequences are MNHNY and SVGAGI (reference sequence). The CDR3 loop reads CASSPGSRSGELFF. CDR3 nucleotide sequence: TGTGCCAGCAGTCCCGGGAGTCGGTCCGGGGAGCTGTTTTTT.

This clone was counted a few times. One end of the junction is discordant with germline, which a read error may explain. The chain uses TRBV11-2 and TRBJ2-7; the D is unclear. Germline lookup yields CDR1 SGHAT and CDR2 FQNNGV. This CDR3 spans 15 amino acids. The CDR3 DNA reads TGTGCCAGCTGCTTATGTGAGGCGACTGGCTACGAGCAGTACTTC. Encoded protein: CASCLCEATGYEQYF.

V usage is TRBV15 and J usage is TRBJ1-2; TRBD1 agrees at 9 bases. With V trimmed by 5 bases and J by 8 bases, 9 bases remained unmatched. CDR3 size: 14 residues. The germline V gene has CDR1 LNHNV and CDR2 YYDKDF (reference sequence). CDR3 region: CATSGYRGRGGYTF. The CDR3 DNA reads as TGTGCCACCAGCGGCTACAGGGGGCGAGGGGGCTACACCTTC.

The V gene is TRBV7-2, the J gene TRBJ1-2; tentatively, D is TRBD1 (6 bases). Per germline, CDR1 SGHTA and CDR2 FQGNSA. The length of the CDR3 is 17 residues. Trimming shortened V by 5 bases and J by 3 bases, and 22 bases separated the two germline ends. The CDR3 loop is CASSPTLAGASDYGYTF. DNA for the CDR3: TGTGCCAGCAGCCCCACGTTGGCGGGGGCATCGGACTATGGCTACACCTTC.

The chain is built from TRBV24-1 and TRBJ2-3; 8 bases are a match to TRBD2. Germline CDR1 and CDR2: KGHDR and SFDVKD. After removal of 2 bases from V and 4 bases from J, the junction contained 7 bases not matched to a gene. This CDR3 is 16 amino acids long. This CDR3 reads CATSDSGGAEADTQYF. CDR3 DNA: TGTGCCACCAGTGATTCCGGGGGGGCCGAAGCAGATACGCAGTATTTT.

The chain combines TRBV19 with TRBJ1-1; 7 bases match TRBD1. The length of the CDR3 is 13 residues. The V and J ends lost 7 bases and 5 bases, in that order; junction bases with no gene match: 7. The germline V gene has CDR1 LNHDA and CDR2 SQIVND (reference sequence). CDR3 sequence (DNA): TGTGCCAGTATCCCAGGGGGGCGGACTGAAGCTTTCTTT. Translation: CASIPGGRTEAFF.

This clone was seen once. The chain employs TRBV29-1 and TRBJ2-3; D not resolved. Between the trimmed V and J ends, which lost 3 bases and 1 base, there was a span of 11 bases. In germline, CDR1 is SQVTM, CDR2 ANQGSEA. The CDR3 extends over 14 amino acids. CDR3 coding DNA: TGCAGCGTTGACCTAGTAAGCGGCACAGATACGCAGTATTTT. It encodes CSVDLVSGTDTQYF.

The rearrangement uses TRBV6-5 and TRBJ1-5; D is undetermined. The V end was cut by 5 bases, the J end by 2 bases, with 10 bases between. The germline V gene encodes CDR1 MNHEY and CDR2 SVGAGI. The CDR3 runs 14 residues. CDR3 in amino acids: CASSLDGRNQPQHF. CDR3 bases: TGTGCCAGCAGTCTAGACGGCCGCAATCAGCCCCAGCATTTT.

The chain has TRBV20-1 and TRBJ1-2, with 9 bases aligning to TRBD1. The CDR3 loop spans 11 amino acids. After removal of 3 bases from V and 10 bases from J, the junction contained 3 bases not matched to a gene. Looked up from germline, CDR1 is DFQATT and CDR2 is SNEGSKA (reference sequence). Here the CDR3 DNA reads TGCAGTGCTAGGGGACAGGGTGACTACACCTTC. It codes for CSARGQGDYTF.

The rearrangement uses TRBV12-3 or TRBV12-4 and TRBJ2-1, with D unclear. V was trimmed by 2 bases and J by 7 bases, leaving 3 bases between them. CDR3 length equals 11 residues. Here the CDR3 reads CASSLSNEQFF. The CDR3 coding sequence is TGTGCCAGCAGTTTATCAAATGAGCAGTTCTTC.

Here the CDR3 DNA reads TGTGCCTGGAGGGTAGCGGGGAAGAACAATGAGCAGTTCTTC. Translation gives CAWRVAGKNNEQFF. This chain links TRBV30 with TRBJ2-1; 8 bases line up with TRBD2. V gave up 3 bases and J gave up 5 bases; unmatched junction bases: 6. The CDR3 is 14 residues long. Germline lookup yields CDR1 GTSNPN and CDR2 SVGIG (reference sequence). Looking up the rest from reference TRBV30 and TRBJ2-1 gives the full variable domain: SQTIHQWPATLVQPVGSPLSLECTVEGTSNPNLYWYRQAAGRGLQLLFYSVGIGQISSEVPQNLSASRPQDRQFILSSKKLLLSDSGFYLCAWRVAGKNNEQFFGPGTRLTVL.

This CDR3 reads CASSPPGQTYGYTF. In DNA, the CDR3 is TGTGCCAGCTCACCACCGGGACAGACTTATGGCTACACCTTC. This chain joins TRBV18 and TRBJ1-2; 7 bases are shared with TRBD1. The CDR3 consists of 14 residues. Germline V gene data show CDR1 as KGHSH and CDR2 as LQKENI. The V gene end was trimmed by 0 bases and the J gene end by 5 bases; junction bases not matched to a gene: 3.

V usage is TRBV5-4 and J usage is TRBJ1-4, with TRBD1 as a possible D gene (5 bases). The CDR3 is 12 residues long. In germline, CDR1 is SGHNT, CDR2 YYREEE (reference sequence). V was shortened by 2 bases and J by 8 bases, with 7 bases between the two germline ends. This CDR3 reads CASSFNREKLFF. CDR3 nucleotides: TGTGCCAGCAGCTTTAACAGGGAAAAACTGTTTTTT. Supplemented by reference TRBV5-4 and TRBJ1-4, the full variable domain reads ETGVTQSPTHLIKTRGQQVTLRCSSQSGHNTVSWYQQALGQGPQFIFQYYREEENGRGNFPPRFSGLQFPNYSSELNVNALELDDSALYLCASSFNREKLFFGSGTQLSVL.

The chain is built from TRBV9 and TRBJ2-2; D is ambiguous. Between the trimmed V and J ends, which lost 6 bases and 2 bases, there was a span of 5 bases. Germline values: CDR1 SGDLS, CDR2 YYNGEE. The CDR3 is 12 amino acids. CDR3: CASNLNTGELFF. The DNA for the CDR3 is TGTGCCAGCAATTTAAACACCGGGGAGCTGTTTTTT.

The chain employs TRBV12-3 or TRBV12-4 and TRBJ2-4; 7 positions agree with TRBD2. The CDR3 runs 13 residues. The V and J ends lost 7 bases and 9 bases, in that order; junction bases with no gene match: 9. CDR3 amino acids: CASTVGGVTIQYF. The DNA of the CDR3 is TGTGCCAGCACGGTGGGAGGGGTTACCATTCAGTACTTC.

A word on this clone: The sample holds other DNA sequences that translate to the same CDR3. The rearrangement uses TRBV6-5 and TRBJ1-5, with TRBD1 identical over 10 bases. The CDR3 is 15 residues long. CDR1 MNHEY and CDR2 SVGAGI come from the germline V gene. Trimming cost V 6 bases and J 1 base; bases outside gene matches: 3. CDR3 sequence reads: CASSRDRGSNQPQHF. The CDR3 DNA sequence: TGTGCCAGCAGCCGGGACAGGGGCAGCAATCAGCCCCAGCATTTT.

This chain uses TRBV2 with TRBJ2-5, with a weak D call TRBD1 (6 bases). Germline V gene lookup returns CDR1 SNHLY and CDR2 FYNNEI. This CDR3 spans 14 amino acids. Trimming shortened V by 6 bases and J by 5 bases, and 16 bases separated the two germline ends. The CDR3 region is CASSQGGWRETQYF. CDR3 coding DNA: TGTGCCAGCAGCCAAGGGGGTTGGAGGGAGACCCAGTACTTC.

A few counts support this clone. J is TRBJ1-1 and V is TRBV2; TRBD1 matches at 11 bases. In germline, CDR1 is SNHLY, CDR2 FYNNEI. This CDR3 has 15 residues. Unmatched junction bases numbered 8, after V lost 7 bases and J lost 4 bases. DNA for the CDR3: TGTGCCAGCACCAGAGGGGGGACAGGGGGCACTGAAGCTTTCTTT. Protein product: CASTRGGTGGTEAFF.

The chain's CDR3 is CASSQRNTEAFF. CDR3 DNA: TGTGCCAGCAGCCAGAGGAACACTGAAGCTTTCTTT. The chain uses TRBV3-1 (or the pseudogene TRBV3-2) and TRBJ1-1; no clear D gene. V was clipped by 3 bases and J by 1 base, with 3 bases between them. This CDR3 has 12 amino acids. CDR1 is LGHDT and CDR2 is YNNKEL in the germline V gene (reference sequence).

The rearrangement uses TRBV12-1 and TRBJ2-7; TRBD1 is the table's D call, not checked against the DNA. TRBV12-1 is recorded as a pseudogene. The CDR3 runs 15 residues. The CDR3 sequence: CASSYGRGTIYEQYF. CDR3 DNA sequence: TGTGCCAGCAGCTATGGGAGAGGGACAATCTACGAGCAGTACTTC.

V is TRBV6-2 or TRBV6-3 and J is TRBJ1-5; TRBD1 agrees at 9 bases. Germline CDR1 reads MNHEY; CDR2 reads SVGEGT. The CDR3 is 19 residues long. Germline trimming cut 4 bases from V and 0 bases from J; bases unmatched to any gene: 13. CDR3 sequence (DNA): TGTGCCAGCAGTTCCCGGGGGACAGGGCTTCCCTATAGCAATCAGCCCCAGCATTTT. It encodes CASSSRGTGLPYSNQPQHF.

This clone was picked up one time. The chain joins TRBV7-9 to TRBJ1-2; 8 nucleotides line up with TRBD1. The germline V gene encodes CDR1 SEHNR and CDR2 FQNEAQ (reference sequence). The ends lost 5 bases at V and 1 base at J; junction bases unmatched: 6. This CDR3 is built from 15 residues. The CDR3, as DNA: TGTGCCAGCAGCGCCGACAGGGGAATTAACTATGGCTACACCTTC. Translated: CASSADRGINYGYTF.

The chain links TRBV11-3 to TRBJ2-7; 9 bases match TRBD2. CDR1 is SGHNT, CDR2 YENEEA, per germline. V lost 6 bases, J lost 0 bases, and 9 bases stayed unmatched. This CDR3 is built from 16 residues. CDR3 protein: CASRRLAAITSYEQYF. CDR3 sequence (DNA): TGTGCCAGCAGAAGACTAGCGGCTATTACCTCCTACGAGCAGTACTTC.

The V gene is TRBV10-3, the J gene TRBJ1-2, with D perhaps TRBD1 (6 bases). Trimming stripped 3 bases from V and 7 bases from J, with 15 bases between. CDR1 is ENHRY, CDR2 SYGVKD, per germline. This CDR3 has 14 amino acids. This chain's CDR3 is CAISDASGAVGYTF. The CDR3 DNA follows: TGTGCCATCAGTGACGCCTCAGGGGCGGTTGGCTACACCTTC.

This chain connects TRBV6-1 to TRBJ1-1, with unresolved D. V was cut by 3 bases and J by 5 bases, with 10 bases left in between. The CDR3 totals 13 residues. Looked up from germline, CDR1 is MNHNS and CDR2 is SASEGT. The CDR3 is CASSDDRGTEAFF. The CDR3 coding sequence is TGTGCCAGCAGTGACGACCGCGGGACTGAAGCTTTCTTT.

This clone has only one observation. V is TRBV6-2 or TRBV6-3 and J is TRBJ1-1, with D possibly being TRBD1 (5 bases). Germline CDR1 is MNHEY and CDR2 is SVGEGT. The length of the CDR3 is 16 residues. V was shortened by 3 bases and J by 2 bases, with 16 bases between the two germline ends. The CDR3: CASSYKGSYANTEAFF. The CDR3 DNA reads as TGTGCCAGCAGTTATAAGGGGTCGTACGCTAACACTGAAGCTTTCTTT.